This T cell receptor beta chain was sequenced in a study of blood T cell repertoires in COVID-19. Germline CDR1 and CDR2: SGHTA and FQGNSA. CDR3 length: 15 residues. V was cut by 1 base and J by 2 bases, with 10 bases left in between. Per the original data handling: From reference gene primer amplification, estimates of nucleated cell counts were derived. Libraries were prepared by immunoSEQ multiplex PCR; TCRdb keeps only in-frame clonotypes and omits some of them. That table supplies the V and J calls and clone size; D and trimming were determined from the DNA. The sample has more than 50,000 clones, around 90% seen once.

Material: peripheral blood. The clonotype comes from a man aged 80 or over with acute or convalescent COVID-19. The V and J genes are TRBV7-2 and TRBJ2-3; D perhaps matches TRBD2 (5 bases). The CDR3 nucleotides are TGTGCCAGCAGCTTAGTAGGCGGGCCCACAGATACGCAGTATTTT. Its translation: CASSLVGGPTDTQYF.